This T cell receptor (beta chain) appears in the sequencing data of a study of cytomegalovirus exposure and HLA in healthy donors. Study-wide background: An earlier analysis found fewer than 120 million unique TCR beta sequences from around 180 million T cells. Researchers found that roughly 77% of 300 to 450 genotyped donors fell within the Caucasian-associated ancestry cluster.

In germline, CDR1 is MDHEN, CDR2 SYDVKM. V lost 2 bases, J lost 7 bases, and 11 bases lay in between. This CDR3 is built from 13 residues. Worth noting for this clone: What it binds is not known.

General observations from the study: Highly shared sequence variants in one cluster were likely a sequencing artifact. HLA alleles were associated with some 17,000 TCR beta sequences in a later analysis at 0.05 false discovery rate.

PCR amplification relied on 60 Vbeta primers (plus 13 Jbeta primers). Only in-frame clones appear in the TCRdb table, and some are missing; sequencing was by immunoSEQ multiplex PCR. The sample carries around 250,000 clones, around 80% recorded once. This TCR derives from a woman aged 55-69 years in good health and CMV-seropositive. The sample taken for sequencing was PBMCs. The chain combines TRBV28 with TRBJ1-1; tentatively, D is TRBD1 (5 bases). The chain's CDR3 is CASSLGRGDEAFF. The CDR3 coding sequence is TGTGCCAGCAGTTTAGGGCGGGGGGATGAAGCTTTCTTT.